The T cell receptor beta chain under discussion was sequenced for a study of regulatory T cells in long-lasting Graves disease. Time point defined: newly diagnosed GD, antithyroid drugs for less than 3 months. There was RNA extracted from PBMCs, and the TCR library was made from it. In its sample, this clonotype was seen many times. This CDR3 is built from 13 residues. Trimming took 5 bases from V and 6 from J; bases not matched to a gene: 2. The germline gives CDR1 ENHRY, CDR2 SYGVKD. TCR beta libraries were built with iRepertoire HTBI primers and Arm-PCR of CDR3 regions. TCRdb redid the calling of the multiplex PCR reads with MiXCR, one entry per CDR3 protein. Of 350,000 to 500,000 distinct CDR3 sequences listed, about 15% are singletons. This sample also appeared in a second study, on T cells in Graves' hyperthyroidism and ophthalmopathy.

The rearrangement links TRBV10-3 to TRBJ1-2, with 11 bases lining up with TRBD1. This receptor was taken from a woman younger than 30 with Graves disease. Here the sequenced sample was peripheral blood mononuclear cells (PBMCs), taken at new diagnosis, from a patient treated with antithyroid drugs. The chain's CDR3 is CAISMGQGDGYTF. The DNA of the CDR3 is TGTGCCATCAGTATGGGACAGGGGGATGGCTACACCTTC.